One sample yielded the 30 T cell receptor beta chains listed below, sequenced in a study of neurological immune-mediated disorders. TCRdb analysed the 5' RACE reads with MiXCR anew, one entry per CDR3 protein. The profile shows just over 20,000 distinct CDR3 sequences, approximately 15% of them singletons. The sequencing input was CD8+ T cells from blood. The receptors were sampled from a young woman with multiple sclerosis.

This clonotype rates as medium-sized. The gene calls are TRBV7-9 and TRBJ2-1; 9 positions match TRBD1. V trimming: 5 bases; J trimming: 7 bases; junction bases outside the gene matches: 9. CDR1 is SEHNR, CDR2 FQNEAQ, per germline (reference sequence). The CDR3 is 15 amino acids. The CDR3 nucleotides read TGTGCCAGCAGCAAGGCCGGGACAGGGTCAAATGAGCAGTTCTTC. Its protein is CASSKAGTGSNEQFF. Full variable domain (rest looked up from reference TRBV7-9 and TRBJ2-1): DTGVSQNPRHKITKRGQNVTFRCDPISEHNRLYWYRQTLGQGPEFLTYFQNEAQLEKSRLLSDRFSAERPKGSFSTLEIQRTEQGDSAMYLCASSKAGTGSNEQFFGPGTRLTVL.

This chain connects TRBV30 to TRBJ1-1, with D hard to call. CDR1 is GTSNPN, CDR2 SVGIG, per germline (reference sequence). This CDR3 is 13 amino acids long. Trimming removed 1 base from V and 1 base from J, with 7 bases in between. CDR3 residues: CAWSGYGNTEAFF. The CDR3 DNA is TGTGCCTGGAGTGGGTATGGGAACACTGAAGCTTTCTTT. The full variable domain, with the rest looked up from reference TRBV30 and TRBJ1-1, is SQTIHQWPATLVQPVGSPLSLECTVEGTSNPNLYWYRQAAGRGLQLLFYSVGIGQISSEVPQNLSASRPQDRQFILSSKKLLLSDSGFYLCAWSGYGNTEAFFGQGTRLTVV.

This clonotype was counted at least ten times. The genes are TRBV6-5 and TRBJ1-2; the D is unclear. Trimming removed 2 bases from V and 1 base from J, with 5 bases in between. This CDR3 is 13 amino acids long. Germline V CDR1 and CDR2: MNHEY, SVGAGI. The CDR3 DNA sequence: TGTGCCAGCAGTTACAGCCGTAACTATGGCTACACCTTC. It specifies CASSYSRNYGYTF.

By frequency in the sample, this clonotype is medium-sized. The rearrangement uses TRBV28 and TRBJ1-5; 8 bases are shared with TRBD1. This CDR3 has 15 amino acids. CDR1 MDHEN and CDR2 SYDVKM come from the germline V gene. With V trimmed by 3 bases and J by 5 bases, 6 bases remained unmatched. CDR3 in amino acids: CASSFGRGLDQPQHF. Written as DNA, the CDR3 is TGTGCCAGCAGTTTTGGCAGGGGGCTTGATCAGCCCCAGCATTTT.

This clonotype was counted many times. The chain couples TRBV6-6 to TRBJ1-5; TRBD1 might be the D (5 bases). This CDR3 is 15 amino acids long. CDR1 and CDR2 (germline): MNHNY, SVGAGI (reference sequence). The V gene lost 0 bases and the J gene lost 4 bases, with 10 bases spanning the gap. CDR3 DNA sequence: TGTGCCAGCAGTTACTCGCCGGGGGAGAATCAGCCCCAGCATTTT. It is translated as CASSYSPGENQPQHF.

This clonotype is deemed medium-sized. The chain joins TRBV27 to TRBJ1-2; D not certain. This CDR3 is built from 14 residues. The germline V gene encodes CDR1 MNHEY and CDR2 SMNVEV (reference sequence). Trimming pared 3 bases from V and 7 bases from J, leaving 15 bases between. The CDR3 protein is CASSFAQTVFGYTF. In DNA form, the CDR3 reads TGTGCCAGCAGTTTTGCACAGACCGTTTTTGGCTACACCTTC.

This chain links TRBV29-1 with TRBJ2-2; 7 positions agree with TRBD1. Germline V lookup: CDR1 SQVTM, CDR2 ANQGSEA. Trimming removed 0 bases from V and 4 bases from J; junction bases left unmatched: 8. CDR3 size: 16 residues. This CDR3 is CSVEELKTGSTGELFF. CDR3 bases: TGCAGCGTTGAAGAGCTTAAGACAGGGAGCACCGGGGAGCTGTTTTTT.

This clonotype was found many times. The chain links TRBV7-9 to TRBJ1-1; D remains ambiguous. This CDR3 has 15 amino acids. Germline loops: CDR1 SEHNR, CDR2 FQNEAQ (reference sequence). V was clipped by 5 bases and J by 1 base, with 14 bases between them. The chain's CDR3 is CASSPPNRRNTEAFF. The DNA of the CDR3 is TGTGCCAGCAGCCCCCCCAATAGGAGGAACACTGAAGCTTTCTTT.

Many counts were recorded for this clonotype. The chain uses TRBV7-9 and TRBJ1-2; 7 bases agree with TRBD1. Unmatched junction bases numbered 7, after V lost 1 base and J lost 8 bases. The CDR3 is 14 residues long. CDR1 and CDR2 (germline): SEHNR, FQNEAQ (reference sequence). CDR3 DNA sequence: TGTGCCAGCAGCTTAGTAAATCAGGGGGACGGCTACACCTTC. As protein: CASSLVNQGDGYTF.

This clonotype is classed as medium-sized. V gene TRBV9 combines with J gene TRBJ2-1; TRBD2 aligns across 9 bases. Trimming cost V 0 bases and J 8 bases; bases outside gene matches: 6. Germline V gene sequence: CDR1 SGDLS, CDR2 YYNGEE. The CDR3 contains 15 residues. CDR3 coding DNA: TGTGCCAGCAGCGTAGCCAGCGGGAGGCCGGATGAGCAGTTCTTC. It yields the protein CASSVASGRPDEQFF. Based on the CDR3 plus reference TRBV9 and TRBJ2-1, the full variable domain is DSGVTQTPKHLITATGQRVTLRCSPRSGDLSVYWYQQSLDQGLQFLIQYYNGEERAKGNILERFSAQQFPDLHSELNLSSLELGDSALYFCASSVASGRPDEQFFGPGTRLTVL.

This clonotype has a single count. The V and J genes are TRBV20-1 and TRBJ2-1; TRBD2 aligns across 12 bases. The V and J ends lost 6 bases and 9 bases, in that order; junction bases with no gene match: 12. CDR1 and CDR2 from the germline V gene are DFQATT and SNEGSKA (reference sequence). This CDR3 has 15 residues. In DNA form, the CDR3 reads TGCAGTGCCTTACTAGCGGGAGGCTTGGTAGGTGAGCAGTTCTTC. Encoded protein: CSALLAGGLVGEQFF.

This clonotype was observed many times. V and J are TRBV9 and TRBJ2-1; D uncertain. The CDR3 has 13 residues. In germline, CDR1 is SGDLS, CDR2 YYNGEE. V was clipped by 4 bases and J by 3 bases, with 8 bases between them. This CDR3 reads CASSPGSYNEQFF. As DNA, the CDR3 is TGTGCCAGCAGCCCCGGAAGCTACAATGAGCAGTTCTTC.

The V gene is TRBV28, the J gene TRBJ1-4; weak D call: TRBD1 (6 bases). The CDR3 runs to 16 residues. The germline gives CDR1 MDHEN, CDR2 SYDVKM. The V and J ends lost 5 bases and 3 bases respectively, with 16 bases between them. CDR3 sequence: CASSPQGRSANEKLFF. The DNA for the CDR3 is TGTGCCAGCAGTCCGCAGGGGAGGTCGGCTAATGAAAAACTGTTTTTT.

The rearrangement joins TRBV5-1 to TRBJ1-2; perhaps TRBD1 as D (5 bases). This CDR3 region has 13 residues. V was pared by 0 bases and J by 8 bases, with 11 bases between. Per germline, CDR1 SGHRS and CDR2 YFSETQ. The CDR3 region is CASSLAQGRGYTF. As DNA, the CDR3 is TGCGCCAGCAGCTTGGCCCAGGGACGGGGCTACACCTTC. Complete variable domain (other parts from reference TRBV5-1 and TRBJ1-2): KAGVTQTPRYLIKTRGQQVTLSCSPISGHRSVSWYQQTPGQGLQFLFEYFSETQRNKGNFPGRFSGRQFSNSRSEMNVSTLELGDSALYLCASSLAQGRGYTFGSGTRLTVV.

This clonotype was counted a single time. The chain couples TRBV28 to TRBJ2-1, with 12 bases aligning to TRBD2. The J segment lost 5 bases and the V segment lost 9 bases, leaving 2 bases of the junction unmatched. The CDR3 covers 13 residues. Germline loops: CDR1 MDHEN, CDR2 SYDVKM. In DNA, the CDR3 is TGTGCCAGTGGACTAGCGGGACACAATGAGCAGTTCTTC. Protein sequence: CASGLAGHNEQFF.

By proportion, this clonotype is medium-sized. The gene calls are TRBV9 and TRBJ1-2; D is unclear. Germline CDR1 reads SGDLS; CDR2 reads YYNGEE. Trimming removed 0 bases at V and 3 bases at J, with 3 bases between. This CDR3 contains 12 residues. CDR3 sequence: CASSVGDYGYTF. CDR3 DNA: TGTGCCAGCAGCGTAGGCGACTATGGCTACACCTTC.

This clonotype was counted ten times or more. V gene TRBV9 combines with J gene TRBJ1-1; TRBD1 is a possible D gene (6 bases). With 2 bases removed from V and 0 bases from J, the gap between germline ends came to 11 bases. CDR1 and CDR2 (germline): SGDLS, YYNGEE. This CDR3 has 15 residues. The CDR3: CASSVNRDLNTEAFF. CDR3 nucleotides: TGTGCCAGCAGCGTCAACAGGGATTTGAACACTGAAGCTTTCTTT.

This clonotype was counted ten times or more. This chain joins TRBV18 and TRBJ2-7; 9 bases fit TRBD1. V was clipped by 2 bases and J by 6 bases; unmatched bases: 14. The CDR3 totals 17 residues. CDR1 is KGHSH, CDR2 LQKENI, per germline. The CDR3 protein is CASSPTGTGSRVGEQYV. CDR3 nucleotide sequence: TGTGCCAGCTCACCAACAGGGACAGGGAGCCGAGTAGGCGAGCAGTACGTC.

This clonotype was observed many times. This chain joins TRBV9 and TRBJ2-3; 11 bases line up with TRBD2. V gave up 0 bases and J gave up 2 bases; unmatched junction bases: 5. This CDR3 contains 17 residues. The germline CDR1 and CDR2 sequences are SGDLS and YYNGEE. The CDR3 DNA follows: TGTGCCAGCAGCGTAGGGGTACTAGCGGGAGACACAGATACGCAGTATTTT. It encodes CASSVGVLAGDTDTQYF.

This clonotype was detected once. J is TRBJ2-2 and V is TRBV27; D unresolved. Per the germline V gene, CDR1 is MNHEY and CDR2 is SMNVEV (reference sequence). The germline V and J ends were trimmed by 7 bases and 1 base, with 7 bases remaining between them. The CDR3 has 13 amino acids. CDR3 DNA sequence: TGTGCCAGCAAAGGTCTGAACACCGGGGAGCTGTTTTTT. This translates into CASKGLNTGELFF.

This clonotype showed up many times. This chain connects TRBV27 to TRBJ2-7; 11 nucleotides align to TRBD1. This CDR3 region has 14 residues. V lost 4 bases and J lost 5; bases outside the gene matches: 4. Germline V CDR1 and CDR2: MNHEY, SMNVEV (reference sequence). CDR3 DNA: TGTGCCAGCAGTTCCCGGACAGGGGGCCACGAGCAGTACTTC. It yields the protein CASSSRTGGHEQYF.

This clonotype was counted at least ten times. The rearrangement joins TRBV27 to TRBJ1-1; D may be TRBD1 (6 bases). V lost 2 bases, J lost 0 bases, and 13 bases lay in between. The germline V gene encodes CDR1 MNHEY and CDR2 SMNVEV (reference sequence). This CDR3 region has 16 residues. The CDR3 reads CASSLMGQGMNTEAFF. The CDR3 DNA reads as TGTGCCAGCAGTTTAATGGGTCAGGGGATGAACACTGAAGCTTTCTTT.

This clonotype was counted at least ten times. CDR3 loop: CSARDLLREYEQFF. The DNA for the CDR3 is TGCAGTGCTAGAGATCTACTGCGGGAGTATGAGCAGTTCTTC. The V call is TRBV20-1, the J call TRBJ2-1, with 7 bases matching TRBD2. The CDR3 loop spans 14 amino acids. Germline V gene data show CDR1 as DFQATT and CDR2 as SNEGSKA (reference sequence). The trim removed 0 bases at V and 8 bases at J, leaving 7 bases unmatched.

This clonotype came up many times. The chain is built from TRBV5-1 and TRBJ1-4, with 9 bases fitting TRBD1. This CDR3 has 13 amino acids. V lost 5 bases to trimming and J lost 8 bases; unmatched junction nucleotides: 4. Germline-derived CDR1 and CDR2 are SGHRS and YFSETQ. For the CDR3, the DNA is TGCGCCAGCAGGGACAGGGGTCTCGAAAAACTGTTTTTT. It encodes CASRDRGLEKLFF.

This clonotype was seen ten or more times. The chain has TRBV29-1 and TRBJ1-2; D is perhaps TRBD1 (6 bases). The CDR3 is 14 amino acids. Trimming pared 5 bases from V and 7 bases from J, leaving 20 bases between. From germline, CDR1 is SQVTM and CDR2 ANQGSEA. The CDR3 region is CSVHQAGARSGYTF. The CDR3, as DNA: TGCAGCGTTCACCAGGCAGGGGCCCGTTCTGGCTACACCTTC.

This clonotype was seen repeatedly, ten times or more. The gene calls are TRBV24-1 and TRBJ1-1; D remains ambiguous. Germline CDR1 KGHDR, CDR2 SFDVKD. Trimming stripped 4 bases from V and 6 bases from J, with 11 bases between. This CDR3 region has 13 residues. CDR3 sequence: CATSDLDTAEAFF. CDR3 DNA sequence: TGTGCCACCAGTGACTTAGACACGGCTGAAGCTTTCTTT.

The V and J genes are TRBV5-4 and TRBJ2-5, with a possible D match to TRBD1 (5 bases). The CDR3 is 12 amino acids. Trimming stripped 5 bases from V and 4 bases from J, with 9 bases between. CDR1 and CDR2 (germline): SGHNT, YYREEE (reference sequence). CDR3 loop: CASRSDRETQYF. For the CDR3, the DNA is TGTGCCAGCAGATCTGACAGAGAGACCCAGTACTTC. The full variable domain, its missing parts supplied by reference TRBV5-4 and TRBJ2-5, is ETGVTQSPTHLIKTRGQQVTLRCSSQSGHNTVSWYQQALGQGPQFIFQYYREEENGRGNFPPRFSGLQFPNYSSELNVNALELDDSALYLCASRSDRETQYFGPGTRLLVL.

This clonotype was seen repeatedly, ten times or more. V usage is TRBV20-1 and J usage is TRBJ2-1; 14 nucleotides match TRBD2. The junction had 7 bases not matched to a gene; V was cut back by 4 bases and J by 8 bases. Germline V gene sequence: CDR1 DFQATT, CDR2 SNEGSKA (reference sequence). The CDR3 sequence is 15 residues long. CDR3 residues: CSANAGTSGGYEQFF. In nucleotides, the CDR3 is TGCAGTGCTAACGCGGGGACTAGCGGGGGTTATGAGCAGTTCTTC.

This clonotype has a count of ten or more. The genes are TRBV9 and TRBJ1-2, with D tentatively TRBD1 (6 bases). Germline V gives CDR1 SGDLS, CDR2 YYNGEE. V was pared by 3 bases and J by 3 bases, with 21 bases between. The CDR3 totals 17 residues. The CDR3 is CASSGGGMGGADYGYTF. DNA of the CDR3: TGTGCCAGCAGCGGTGGGGGCATGGGGGGGGCGGACTATGGCTACACCTTC.

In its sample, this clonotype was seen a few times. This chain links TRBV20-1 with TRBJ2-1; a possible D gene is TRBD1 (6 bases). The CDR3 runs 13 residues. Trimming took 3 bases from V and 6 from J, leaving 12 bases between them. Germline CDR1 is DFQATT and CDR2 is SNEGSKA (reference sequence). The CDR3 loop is CSARRQGSNEQFF. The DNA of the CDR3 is TGCAGTGCTAGGAGGCAGGGGTCCAATGAGCAGTTCTTC.